The 20 T cell receptor beta chains reported below all come from one sample, sequenced in a study of blood T cell repertoires in COVID-19. Clones were sequenced by immunoSEQ multiplex PCR, and TCRdb holds only the in-frame ones, with some missing. The sample consists of around 93,000 clones, around nine tenths of them appearing once. The sequenced sample consisted of peripheral blood. The source of these receptors is a human donor in a cohort sampled during active COVID-19.

J is TRBJ2-1 and V is TRBV18; no clear D gene. The V end lost 3 bases, the J end lost 0 bases, and 9 bases lay between the germline ends. CDR1 is KGHSH, CDR2 LQKENI, per germline. The CDR3 contains 15 residues. CDR3 bases: TGTGCCAGCTCACCGACGAGGCACTCCTACAATGAGCAGTTCTTC. Amino acids: CASSPTRHSYNEQFF.

This chain connects TRBV11-2 to TRBJ2-1; perhaps TRBD1 as D (6 bases). Trimming took off 1 base at V and 5 bases at J, with 6 bases between the two ends. From germline, CDR1 is SGHAT and CDR2 FQNNGV. The CDR3 is 13 residues long. CDR3 bases: TGTGCCAGCAGCTTAGGGACAGACAATGAGCAGTTCTTC. Its translation is CASSLGTDNEQFF.

CDR3 sequence: CASSVEGSGLTYEQYF. The DNA for the CDR3 is TGTGCCAGCAGCGTAGAGGGAAGCGGGCTAACCTACGAGCAGTACTTC. This chain connects TRBV9 to TRBJ2-7, with a tentative D call TRBD2 (6 bases). The CDR3 sequence is 16 residues long. V was pared by 0 bases and J by 2 bases, with 15 bases between. Germline V gene data show CDR1 as SGDLS and CDR2 as YYNGEE. The full variable domain, rest sourced from reference TRBV9 and TRBJ2-7, is DSGVTQTPKHLITATGQRVTLRCSPRSGDLSVYWYQQSLDQGLQFLIQYYNGEERAKGNILERFSAQQFPDLHSELNLSSLELGDSALYFCASSVEGSGLTYEQYFGPGTRLTVT.

V gene TRBV6-5 combines with J gene TRBJ1-3; 7 bases agree with TRBD1. The CDR3 runs 13 residues. The germline CDR1 and CDR2 sequences are MNHEY and SVGAGI. Trimming at V came to 6 bases and at J to 3 bases, leaving 2 bases not matched to a gene. In DNA form, the CDR3 reads TGTGCCAGCAGGACAGGGAATGGAAACACCATATATTTT. Translating it yields CASRTGNGNTIYF.

The rearrangement uses TRBV24-1 and TRBJ2-1; TRBD2 matches at 13 bases. J lost 5 bases, V lost 3 bases, and 3 bases had no gene match. Germline V gene sequence: CDR1 KGHDR, CDR2 SFDVKD. The CDR3 extends over 16 amino acids. The CDR3: CATSDGGLAGNNEQFF. The CDR3 nucleotides are TGTGCCACCAGTGATGGGGGACTAGCGGGAAACAATGAGCAGTTCTTC.

The rearrangement joins TRBV7-9 to TRBJ1-1; possible D gene TRBD1, 6 bases. The CDR3 spans 15 residues. V was pared by 5 bases and J by 3 bases, with 16 bases between. Per germline, CDR1 SEHNR and CDR2 FQNEAQ (reference sequence). In DNA form, the CDR3 reads TGTGCCAGCAGCGGCCGGTACAGGGATGACACTGAAGCTTTCTTT. This sequence encodes CASSGRYRDDTEAFF.

The chain is built from TRBV6-5 and TRBJ1-6, with a possible D match to TRBD1 (5 bases). V was shortened by 7 bases and J by 7 bases, with 14 bases between the two germline ends. The length of the CDR3 is 14 residues. Germline values: CDR1 MNHEY, CDR2 SVGAGI. CDR3: CASTLNGGNSPLHF. The CDR3 DNA is TGTGCCAGCACCCTTAACGGGGGGAATTCACCCCTCCACTTT.

The V and J genes are TRBV5-6 and TRBJ2-2, with D tentatively TRBD2 (6 bases). Trimming removed 6 bases at V and 3 bases at J, with 15 bases between. Germline assignment: CDR1 SGHDT and CDR2 YYEEEE. The CDR3 has 15 amino acids. CDR3 region: CASNPLAGYTGELFF. The CDR3 coding sequence is TGTGCCAGCAACCCACTAGCAGGGTACACCGGGGAGCTGTTTTTT.

The chain employs TRBV30 and TRBJ2-7; a possible D gene is TRBD1 (6 bases). Looked up from germline, CDR1 is GTSNPN and CDR2 is SVGIG (reference sequence). Trimming cost V 0 bases and J 3 bases, with 12 bases left between them. CDR3 length equals 14 residues. The CDR3 nucleotides are TGTGCCTGGAGTGTTTGGGACACCGACTACGAGCAGTACTTC. Encoded protein: CAWSVWDTDYEQYF.

This chain links TRBV6-5 with TRBJ1-2; 7 bases map to TRBD1. The J segment lost 4 bases and the V segment lost 5 bases, leaving 10 bases of the junction unmatched. Germline V gene sequence: CDR1 MNHEY, CDR2 SVGAGI. The CDR3 totals 15 residues. The CDR3 protein is CASSRRRGLFYGYTF. CDR3 DNA: TGTGCCAGCAGTCGGCGGAGGGGGCTCTTCTATGGCTACACCTTC.

The chain combines TRBV18 with TRBJ2-1; no firm D call. The CDR3 contains 14 residues. Germline values: CDR1 KGHSH, CDR2 LQKENI. V shed 0 bases and J shed 5 bases, with 8 bases lying between them. The CDR3 nucleotides read TGTGCCAGCTCACCACCGCAAGCTAACAATGAGCAGTTCTTC. It translates to CASSPPQANNEQFF.

The gene calls are TRBV5-6 and TRBJ2-2; D not resolved. V was cut by 7 bases and J by 4 bases, with 17 bases left in between. Germline assignment: CDR1 SGHDT and CDR2 YYEEEE. The CDR3 has 15 amino acids. The CDR3 DNA follows: TGTGCCAGCCAGGCGTCTGGGCTGCGCACCGGGGAGCTGTTTTTT. This gives the protein CASQASGLRTGELFF.

The V and J genes are TRBV10-2 and TRBJ2-7; D call uncertain. In germline, CDR1 is WSHSY, CDR2 SAAADI. Deletions cut 3 bases from V and 3 bases from J, with 3 bases between. The CDR3 totals 11 residues. CDR3 in amino acids: CASSDIYEQYF. The DNA for the CDR3 is TGCGCCAGCAGTGACATCTACGAGCAGTACTTC.

The chain links TRBV15 to TRBJ1-2; 8 nucleotides agree with TRBD1. CDR1 and CDR2 from the germline V gene are LNHNV and YYDKDF (reference sequence). V shed 3 bases, J shed 7 bases, and the junction held 10 bases outside the gene matches. There are 15 residues in the CDR3. CDR3 nucleotide sequence: TGTGCCACCAGCAGGACAGGGGATACTGGTGGTGGCTACACCTTC. As protein: CATSRTGDTGGGYTF.

V gene TRBV12-2 combines with J gene TRBJ2-1; the D call in the table, TRBD2, was not verified against the DNA. TRBV12-2 is annotated as a pseudogene. The CDR3 totals 15 residues. CDR3 coding DNA: TGTGCAAGTCGCGTAAGGGTAGCGGGAAACAATGAGCAGTTCTTC. Its protein is CASRVRVAGNNEQFF.

V is TRBV6-5 and J is TRBJ1-6; D possibly corresponds to TRBD1 (6 bases). The V end lost 8 bases, the J end lost 2 bases, and 10 bases lay between the germline ends. The CDR3 extends over 14 amino acids. The germline CDR1 and CDR2 sequences are MNHEY and SVGAGI. The CDR3 reads CASHTGPYNSPLHF. The CDR3 DNA is TGTGCCAGCCATACAGGGCCCTATAATTCACCCCTCCACTTT.

The chain carries TRBV23-1 and TRBJ2-1; 9 nucleotides match TRBD2. TRBV23-1 is recorded as an ORF, its role being uncertain. This CDR3 spans 10 amino acids. V was clipped by 10 bases and J by 15 bases; unmatched bases: 7. CDR3 sequence: CATFSGSRFF. CDR3 DNA sequence: TGCGCCACCTTTAGCGGGAGCCGGTTCTTC.

V is TRBV4-1 and J is TRBJ2-5; D uncertain. The germline V and J ends were trimmed by 1 base and 1 base, with 10 bases remaining between them. Germline lookup yields CDR1 MGHRA and CDR2 YSYEKL. The length of the CDR3 is 15 residues. DNA for the CDR3: TGCGCCAGCAGCCAAGCCACGGTAATCCAAGAGACCCAGTACTTC. Amino acid sequence: CASSQATVIQETQYF.

The chain uses TRBV4-1 and TRBJ2-3, with TRBD2 matching 12 bases. The germline gives CDR1 MGHRA, CDR2 YSYEKL. The CDR3 extends over 16 amino acids. J gave up 4 bases and V 0 bases, and 2 bases lay outside the gene matches. CDR3 protein: CASSQEGLAGSDTQYF. CDR3 coding DNA: TGCGCCAGCAGCCAAGAAGGACTAGCGGGATCAGATACGCAGTATTTT.

CDR3 protein: CASSSGQGYTEAFF. The DNA of the CDR3 is TGTGCCAGCAGCTCGGGACAGGGATACACTGAAGCTTTCTTT. This sequence joins TRBV11-1 and TRBJ1-1; 9 nucleotides align to TRBD1. V shed 4 bases and J 3 bases; nucleotides not matched to a gene: 3. CDR1 and CDR2 from the germline V gene are SGHAT and FQDESV (reference sequence). The CDR3 covers 14 residues. Full variable domain (missing parts from reference TRBV11-1 and TRBJ1-1): EAEVAQSPRYKITEKSQAVAFWCDPISGHATLYWYRQILGQGPELLVQFQDESVVDDSQLPKDRFSAERLKGVDSTLKIQPAELGDSAMYLCASSSGQGYTEAFFGQGTRLTVV.